This T cell receptor beta chain is from a study of shared clonotypes between healthy human individuals. Worth noting for this clone: The antigen is undetermined.

The table came from immunoSEQ multiplex PCR; TCRdb's copy has only in-frame clones and leaves some out. Here the sample spans about 2 million clones, roughly 95% being singletons. Recent vaccinations or acute infections were absent in the healthy HIV-negative adult donors. The study's findings and limits: Estimated richness was generally greater in naive than memory subsets.

This CDR3 comprises 16 residues. The germline V and J ends were trimmed by 0 bases and 8 bases, with 17 bases remaining between them. Germline loops: CDR1 MGHRA, CDR2 YSYEKL. This sequence originates from a man aged 18 to 30 in good health. The chain joins TRBV4-1 to TRBJ2-1; no clear D. Source material: naive CD4+ T cells sorted from blood. Indicated subset: CD45RA+ positively selected. CDR3 region: CASSQDRFRGRDEQFF. The CDR3 coding sequence is TGCGCCAGCAGCCAAGATCGTTTTCGAGGAAGGGATGAGCAGTTCTTC.